This entry features one T cell receptor beta chain sequence. These data belong to a study of blood T cell repertoires in COVID-19. Here immunoSEQ multiplex PCR was the method, and the copy in TCRdb shows in-frame clones only, minus some. The sample includes 120,000 to 150,000 clones, 80% seen only once; the top ten take under 15%. CDR1 SGHAT and CDR2 FQNNGV come from the germline V gene. V was cut by 0 bases and J by 4 bases, with 9 bases left in between. This CDR3 comprises 14 residues. The chain uses TRBV11-2 and TRBJ1-1, with a weak D call TRBD1 (5 bases). The clonotype comes from a man aged 55-75 years with active or convalescent COVID-19. Specimen: peripheral blood. CDR3 in amino acids: CASSLDRQGTEAFF. CDR3 nucleotide sequence: TGTGCCAGCAGCTTAGACCGGCAGGGCACTGAAGCTTTCTTT.